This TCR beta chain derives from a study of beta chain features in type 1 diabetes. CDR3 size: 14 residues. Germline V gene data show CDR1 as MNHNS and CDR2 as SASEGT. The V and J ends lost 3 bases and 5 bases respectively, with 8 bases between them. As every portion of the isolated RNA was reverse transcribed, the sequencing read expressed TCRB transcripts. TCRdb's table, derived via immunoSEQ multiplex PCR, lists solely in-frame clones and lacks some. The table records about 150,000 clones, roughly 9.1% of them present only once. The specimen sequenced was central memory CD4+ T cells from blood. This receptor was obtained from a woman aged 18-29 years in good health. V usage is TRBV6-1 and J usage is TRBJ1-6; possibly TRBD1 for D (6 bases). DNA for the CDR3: TGTGCCAGCAGTGACAGGGGTAATAATTCACCCCTCCACTTT. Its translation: CASSDRGNNSPLHF.